Following are 11 T cell receptor beta chains from one sample sequenced in a study of cytomegalovirus exposure and HLA in healthy donors. 60 Vbeta and 13 Jbeta primers were used in PCR. The table came from immunoSEQ multiplex PCR; TCRdb's copy has only in-frame clones and leaves some out. Seen here are about 120,000 clones, under 90% observed once, and the top ten hold roughly 3.9%. Sequencing used PBMCs. The origin of the receptors is a woman aged 25 to 39 in good health and CMV-seronegative.

CDR3 DNA: TGTGCCACCAGCGTAGACAGGGGTCCGGGACTAGCGGTCTACAATGAGCAGTTCTTC. This encodes CATSVDRGPGLAVYNEQFF. J is TRBJ2-1 and V is TRBV15; 11 bases line up with TRBD2. Trimming at V came to 5 bases and at J to 3 bases, leaving 15 bases not matched to a gene. CDR1 and CDR2 from the germline V gene are LNHNV and YYDKDF (reference sequence). This CDR3 region has 19 residues.

This rearrangement joins TRBV14 to TRBJ2-7, with D unclear. Germline lookup yields CDR1 SGHDN and CDR2 FVKESK. The V end was cut by 6 bases, the J end by 3 bases, with 6 bases between. The CDR3 totals 11 residues. The CDR3 DNA sequence: TGTGCCAGCAGTCTATACTACGAGCAGTACTTC. It yields the protein CASSLYYEQYF.

This chain links TRBV5-1 with TRBJ2-1, with 9 bases fitting TRBD1. CDR1 is SGHRS and CDR2 is YFSETQ in the germline V gene. With 9 bases clipped from V and 6 bases from J, the junction kept 10 bases outside the gene matches. This CDR3 has 14 amino acids. CDR3 protein: CATTGGAGRNEQFF. The CDR3 nucleotides read TGCGCCACCACAGGGGGCGCCGGACGCAATGAGCAGTTCTTC.

This chain joins TRBV7-2 and TRBJ2-1, with 9 nucleotides matching TRBD2. The CDR3 runs 15 residues. The germline V gene encodes CDR1 SGHTA and CDR2 FQGNSA. V lost 5 bases, J lost 9 bases, and 11 bases stayed unmatched. Here the CDR3 reads CASSPRASGESEQFF. The CDR3 nucleotides are TGTGCCAGCAGCCCTCGGGCTAGCGGGGAATCTGAGCAGTTCTTC.

To note about this clone: One end of the junction does not line up with germline, which may come from a read error. The genes are TRBV7-9 and TRBJ2-7; 13 bases line up with TRBD2. This CDR3 is built from 17 residues. Germline V gene lookup returns CDR1 SEHNR and CDR2 FQNEAQ (reference sequence). The CDR3 sequence: CSSSPGLAGESRYEQYF. DNA of the CDR3: TGTTCCAGCAGCCCAGGACTAGCGGGAGAGAGTCGCTACGAGCAGTACTTC. The whole variable domain, remainder taken from reference TRBV7-9 and TRBJ2-7, is DTGVSQNPRHKITKRGQNVTFRCDPISEHNRLYWYRQTLGQGPEFLTYFQNEAQLEKSRLLSDRFSAERPKGSFSTLEIQRTEQGDSAMYLCSSSPGLAGESRYEQYFGPGTRLTVT.

The chain joins TRBV6-7 to TRBJ2-2; TRBD1 agrees at 8 bases. Being an ORF, TRBV6-7 has a function that is uncertain. This CDR3 region has 16 residues. The V segment lost 7 bases and the J segment 3 bases; nucleotides outside the gene matches: 10. CDR3 region: CASNRTGGNDTGELFF. The DNA for the CDR3 is TGTGCCAGCAACCGCACAGGGGGAAACGACACCGGGGAGCTGTTTTTT.

V gene TRBV6-1 combines with J gene TRBJ1-2, with 9 bases aligning to TRBD1. Germline V gene sequence: CDR1 MNHNS, CDR2 SASEGT. The CDR3 has 13 residues. The trim removed 4 bases at V and 8 bases at J, leaving 5 bases unmatched. DNA of the CDR3: TGTGCCAGCAGTGGGACAGGGGAGGGAGGCTACACCTTC. Protein product: CASSGTGEGGYTF.

The V call is TRBV7-2, the J call TRBJ1-1, with TRBD1 matching 9 bases. The ends lost 4 bases at V and 4 bases at J; junction bases unmatched: 4. The germline CDR1 and CDR2 sequences are SGHTA and FQGNSA. This CDR3 is 14 amino acids long. The CDR3 region is CASSSDRGATEAFF. CDR3 nucleotides: TGTGCCAGCAGCTCGGACAGGGGTGCCACTGAAGCTTTCTTT.

The chain joins TRBV2 to TRBJ2-1; 9 nucleotides agree with TRBD1. The CDR3 loop spans 14 amino acids. Trimming removed 9 bases from V and 5 bases from J; junction bases left unmatched: 8. Per germline, CDR1 SNHLY and CDR2 FYNNEI. The CDR3 DNA sequence: TGTGCCAGAAGCGCCGGGACAGGGAACAATGAGCAGTTCTTC. It yields the protein CARSAGTGNNEQFF.

This clone appeared a single time. The chain is built from TRBV13 and TRBJ1-1; the D is unclear. This CDR3 contains 16 residues. V gave up 0 bases and J gave up 7 bases, with 18 bases separating them. Per the germline V gene, CDR1 is PRHDT and CDR2 is FYEKMQ (reference sequence). The CDR3 protein is CASSLGLGLGRSEAFF. The CDR3 DNA sequence: TGTGCCAGCAGCTTAGGCCTTGGCTTAGGAAGGAGTGAAGCTTTCTTT.

This rearrangement joins TRBV5-1 to TRBJ2-7, with 11 bases matching TRBD2. Trimming cost V 1 base and J 6 bases; bases outside gene matches: 3. Looked up from germline, CDR1 is SGHRS and CDR2 is YFSETQ. CDR3 length equals 14 residues. This CDR3 is CASSLTSGRVEQYF. The CDR3 coding sequence is TGCGCCAGCAGCTTGACTAGCGGGAGAGTCGAGCAGTACTTC.